This TCR beta chain was recorded in a study of T-cell memory formation after mild COVID-19. Germline V gene lookup returns CDR1 SGDLS and CDR2 YYNGEE. V was cut by 2 bases and J by 1 base, with 9 bases left in between. The CDR3 has 14 residues. Via MiXCR, TCRdb re-called the 5' RACE reads, giving one row per CDR3 protein. The sample has around 420,000 distinct CDR3 sequences; 24% are singletons. Specimen: PBMCs or a T cell subset sorted from them (not recorded which). The receptor's source is an adult woman who had mild COVID-19 (a few samples of this study predate the infection). Cell type and time point are not known. The chain combines TRBV9 with TRBJ1-1, with D possibly TRBD1 on 5 matching bases. The DNA for the CDR3 is TGTGCCAGCAGCGTGGGGGATTCGAACACTGAAGCTTTCTTT. As protein: CASSVGDSNTEAFF.